The 30 T cell receptor beta chains below come from one sample, sequenced in a study of CD8+ T cells in alopecia areata (dated by TCRdb to 2016 to 2019). The library relied on the immunoSEQ multiplex PCR assay. To provide template for TCR sequencing, every sample had RNA extracted and reverse transcribed into cDNA. TCRdb stores this immuneACCESS table with in-frame sequences only. Part of the clones is absent; in the studies checked, under half of the shortfall reflects unresolved V genes, and no reason is known for the rest. Across this sample there are about 170,000 clones, with around 64% seen only once. The ten largest clonotypes hold 10% to 12% of the sample. The sample's time point label, decoded: baseline before oral tofacitinib. The sample here was CD8+ T cells sorted from blood, taken at week 0. These TCRs come from a human donor with alopecia areata.

This clone was counted only a few times. The chain uses TRBV12-5 and TRBJ2-3; no clear D. The CDR3 spans 14 residues. Trimming removed 6 bases at V and 2 bases at J, with 12 bases between. The germline CDR1 and CDR2 sequences are LGHNT and FRNRAP. The CDR3 sequence is CASGGELNTDTQYF. The CDR3 DNA reads as TGTGCTAGTGGGGGCGAATTAAACACAGATACGCAGTATTTT.

This clone was recorded a few times. The chain couples TRBV4-1 to TRBJ1-2; no clear D. Germline V CDR1 and CDR2: MGHRA, YSYEKL. Trimming pared 4 bases from V and 3 bases from J, leaving 12 bases between. The CDR3 covers 14 residues. CDR3 in amino acids: CASSRGGQDYGYTF. CDR3 DNA sequence: TGCGCCAGCAGCCGCGGTGGCCAGGACTATGGCTACACCTTC.

This clone was detected once. V and J are TRBV7-8 and TRBJ1-5; 7 bases match TRBD1. The CDR3 spans 15 residues. With 3 bases clipped from V and 2 bases from J, the junction kept 4 bases outside the gene matches. Germline V gives CDR1 SGHVS, CDR2 FQNEAQ. CDR3 region: CASSFGDRGNQPQHF. CDR3 sequence (DNA): TGTGCCAGCAGCTTCGGAGACAGGGGCAATCAGCCCCAGCATTTT. Full variable domain (outside the CDR3, taken from reference TRBV7-8 and TRBJ1-5): GAGVSQSPRYKVAKRGQDVALRCDPISGHVSLFWYQQALGQGPEFLTYFQNEAQLDKSGLPSDRFFAERPEGSVSTLKIQRTQQEDSAVYLCASSFGDRGNQPQHFGDGTRLSIL.

The chain employs TRBV30 and TRBJ1-1; D is unresolved. The germline V gene encodes CDR1 GTSNPN and CDR2 SVGIG (reference sequence). The CDR3 consists of 12 residues. V was clipped by 0 bases and J by 6 bases, with 8 bases between them. As DNA, the CDR3 is TGTGCCTGGAGTGTACGCCGGGCTGAAGCTTTCTTT. Translation: CAWSVRRAEAFF.

This chain links TRBV14 with TRBJ2-7; 10 bases map to TRBD1. Germline loops: CDR1 SGHDN, CDR2 FVKESK. With 5 bases clipped from V and 2 bases from J, the junction kept 3 bases outside the gene matches. The CDR3 loop spans 14 amino acids. CDR3: CASSIGTGAYEQYF. The DNA of the CDR3 is TGTGCCAGCAGCATCGGGACAGGGGCCTACGAGCAGTACTTC.

The gene calls are TRBV7-8 and TRBJ2-4; 8 bases map to TRBD1. The ends lost 1 base at V and 1 base at J; junction bases unmatched: 3. This CDR3 spans 16 amino acids. CDR1 is SGHVS and CDR2 is FQNEAQ in the germline V gene. Here the CDR3 reads CASSLGTGRAKNIQYF. The DNA of the CDR3 is TGTGCCAGCAGCTTAGGGACAGGGAGGGCCAAAAACATTCAGTACTTC.

This chain links TRBV4-2 with TRBJ1-3; perhaps TRBD1 as D (5 bases). The CDR3 runs 15 residues. Germline CDR1 and CDR2: LGHNA and YNFKEQ. Deletions cut 1 base from V and 0 bases from J, with 7 bases between. For the CDR3, the DNA is TGTGCCAGCAGCCAAGGACAGTACTCTGGAAACACCATATATTTT. This codes for CASSQGQYSGNTIYF.

The gene calls are TRBV9 and TRBJ2-7; D remains unclear. Trimming stripped 7 bases from V and 6 bases from J, with 17 bases between. This CDR3 region has 13 residues. Germline CDR1 and CDR2: SGDLS and YYNGEE. The CDR3 nucleotides read TGTGCCAGCCACCGGCGGACCTTTACCGAGCAGTACTTC. Amino acid sequence: CASHRRTFTEQYF.

V and J are TRBV7-9 and TRBJ2-2; 9 bases match TRBD1. CDR1 and CDR2 (germline): SEHNR, FQNEAQ (reference sequence). The V and J ends lost 5 bases and 4 bases, in that order; junction bases with no gene match: 5. This CDR3 is 15 amino acids long. CDR3 amino acids: CASSDDRGGTGELFF. The CDR3 bases are TGTGCCAGCAGCGACGACAGGGGGGGCACCGGGGAGCTGTTTTTT.

V gene TRBV27 combines with J gene TRBJ1-5, with D possibly being TRBD1 (6 bases). CDR3 length: 15 residues. The V end lost 5 bases, the J end lost 6 bases, and 17 bases lay between the germline ends. Per the germline V gene, CDR1 is MNHEY and CDR2 is SMNVEV (reference sequence). The DNA for the CDR3 is TGTGCCAGCAGTACCATACAGGGACGTGGTCAGCCCCAGCATTTT. Translating it yields CASSTIQGRGQPQHF.

This chain joins TRBV6-5 and TRBJ1-2; D remains ambiguous. V was cut by 2 bases and J by 2 bases, with 6 bases left in between. The CDR3 has 13 amino acids. Germline V gene data show CDR1 as MNHEY and CDR2 as SVGAGI. The CDR3 protein is CASSYTMNYGYTF. The CDR3 region has the DNA TGTGCCAGCAGTTACACGATGAACTATGGCTACACCTTC.

CDR3 loop: CASSQGWASTDTQYF. The CDR3 nucleotides are TGCGCCAGCAGCCAAGGGTGGGCTAGCACAGATACGCAGTATTTT. This chain connects TRBV4-1 to TRBJ2-3, with D unclear. The CDR3 runs 15 residues. The V end lost 1 base, the J end lost 0 bases, and 8 bases lay between the germline ends. Germline values: CDR1 MGHRA, CDR2 YSYEKL.

The chain recombines TRBV4-2 with TRBJ1-1; unclear D gene. Trimming left V 1 base short and J 5 bases short, with 5 bases between. The CDR3 sequence is 12 residues long. From germline, CDR1 is LGHNA and CDR2 YNFKEQ. CDR3 bases: TGTGCCAGCAGCCAAGTAACGACTGAAGCTTTCTTT. Translation: CASSQVTTEAFF.

The chain couples TRBV11-2 to TRBJ2-3; 10 bases match TRBD2. Germline lookup yields CDR1 SGHAT and CDR2 FQNNGV. The V segment lost 3 bases and the J segment 2 bases; nucleotides outside the gene matches: 2. The CDR3 consists of 15 residues. DNA of the CDR3: TGTGCCAGCAGCTTTGGGACTAGCGCCACAGATACGCAGTATTTT. Its protein product is CASSFGTSATDTQYF.

V is TRBV15 and J is TRBJ1-6, with TRBD1 identical over 7 bases. This CDR3 region has 16 residues. The V segment lost 5 bases and the J segment 10 bases; nucleotides outside the gene matches: 14. Germline V gene sequence: CDR1 LNHNV, CDR2 YYDKDF (reference sequence). The CDR3 nucleotides read TGTGCCACCAGCCAACCACGCACAGGGGTAGGATCACCCCTCCACTTT. The encoded protein is CATSQPRTGVGSPLHF. Based on the CDR3 plus reference TRBV15 and TRBJ1-6, the full variable domain is DAMVIQNPRYQVTQFGKPVTLSCSQTLNHNVMYWYQQKSSQAPKLLFHYYDKDFNNEADTPDNFQSRRPNTSFCFLDIRSPGLGDTAMYLCATSQPRTGVGSPLHFGNGTRLTVT.

This sequence joins TRBV2 and TRBJ2-3; 10 nucleotides line up with TRBD2. This CDR3 has 19 amino acids. Losses at the gene ends were 6 bases for V and 6 bases for J; bases not matched to a gene: 21. Per germline, CDR1 SNHLY and CDR2 FYNNEI. The CDR3 DNA sequence: TGTGCCAGCAGGGAGCCCCTAGCGGGGGCCCGGGATCCCTACGATACGCAGTATTTT. This sequence encodes CASREPLAGARDPYDTQYF.

Here the CDR3 DNA reads TGCGCCAGCAGACCGAGGGACCGCGGTAATGAAAAACTGTTTTTT. It translates to CASRPRDRGNEKLFF. The chain uses TRBV4-1 and TRBJ1-4, with D perhaps matching TRBD1 (5 bases). The CDR3 totals 15 residues. Germline CDR1 and CDR2: MGHRA and YSYEKL. Trimming pared 6 bases from V and 4 bases from J, leaving 15 bases between.

The V and J genes are TRBV19 and TRBJ2-3, with D possibly being TRBD2 (5 bases). This CDR3 contains 14 residues. From germline, CDR1 is LNHDA and CDR2 SQIVND (reference sequence). V lost 3 bases to trimming and J lost 4 bases, with 11 bases between them. CDR3 DNA: TGTGCCAGTAGTATCGAGGGAGTCCCAGATACGCAGTATTTT. Protein sequence: CASSIEGVPDTQYF.

J is TRBJ2-1 and V is TRBV13; TRBD1 is a possible D gene (6 bases). The germline gives CDR1 PRHDT, CDR2 FYEKMQ (reference sequence). The V end was cut by 0 bases, the J end by 7 bases, with 10 bases between. This CDR3 contains 14 residues. The CDR3 region has the DNA TGTGCCAGCAGCTTAGGCCACCAGGGGAATGAGCAGTTCTTC. Translated: CASSLGHQGNEQFF. The full variable domain, completed using reference TRBV13 and TRBJ2-1, is AAGVIQSPRHLIKEKRETATLKCYPIPRHDTVYWYQQGPGQDPQFLISFYEKMQSDKGSIPDRFSAQQFSDYHSELNMSSLELGDSALYFCASSLGHQGNEQFFGPGTRLTVL.

The chain couples TRBV6-5 to TRBJ1-1, with 10 bases identical to TRBD1. The CDR3 totals 16 residues. Germline V lookup: CDR1 MNHEY, CDR2 SVGAGI. Germline trimming cut 0 bases from V and 4 bases from J; bases unmatched to any gene: 5. CDR3 coding DNA: TGTGCCAGCAGTTACTCGAAGCGGACAGGGGGCACTGAAGCTTTCTTT. Translation gives CASSYSKRTGGTEAFF.

The rearrangement links TRBV2 to TRBJ2-1; 8 bases match TRBD2. V lost 3 bases, J lost 0 bases, and 4 bases stayed unmatched. Germline CDR1 is SNHLY and CDR2 is FYNNEI. CDR3 length: 16 residues. Here the CDR3 DNA reads TGTGCCAGCAGTGAGGGAGCGGGGGCCTCCTACAATGAGCAGTTCTTC. This sequence encodes CASSEGAGASYNEQFF.

This clone was found once. The chain combines TRBV2 with TRBJ2-2; D remains unclear. V was cut by 8 bases and J by 4 bases, with 8 bases left in between. Per germline, CDR1 SNHLY and CDR2 FYNNEI. The length of the CDR3 is 12 residues. CDR3 bases: TGTGCCAGCTACAAGACCACCGGGGAGCTGTTTTTT. This codes for CASYKTTGELFF.

This sequence joins TRBV9 and TRBJ1-6; D remains unclear. CDR3 length: 15 residues. Deletions cut 0 bases from V and 0 bases from J, with 4 bases between. Germline assignment: CDR1 SGDLS and CDR2 YYNGEE. CDR3 in amino acids: CASSVGGSYNSPLHF. DNA for the CDR3: TGTGCCAGCAGCGTAGGGGGCTCCTATAATTCACCCCTCCACTTT.

This clone showed up just once. The V call is TRBV6-5, the J call TRBJ2-2; D perhaps matches TRBD1 (6 bases). Trimming stripped 2 bases from V and 4 bases from J, with 11 bases between. The length of the CDR3 is 15 residues. Per the germline V gene, CDR1 is MNHEY and CDR2 is SVGAGI. The CDR3 protein is CASSYADRLTGELFF. DNA for the CDR3: TGTGCCAGCAGTTACGCGGACAGACTCACCGGGGAGCTGTTTTTT.

The rearrangement uses TRBV4-2 and TRBJ2-3; no clear D gene. The CDR3 totals 19 residues. The V gene lost 0 bases and the J gene lost 0 bases, with 19 bases spanning the gap. Germline CDR1 and CDR2: LGHNA and YNFKEQ. CDR3 in DNA: TGTGCCAGCAGCCAAGAAAATGGGTACTATAGGGCGAGCACAGATACGCAGTATTTT. This encodes CASSQENGYYRASTDTQYF.

This chain joins TRBV4-2 and TRBJ1-1; TRBD1 agrees at 10 bases. The trim removed 8 bases at V and 6 bases at J, leaving 6 bases unmatched. Germline-derived CDR1 and CDR2 are LGHNA and YNFKEQ. The CDR3 covers 13 residues. CDR3 in amino acids: CASGQGGQAEAFF. CDR3 DNA: TGTGCCAGCGGACAGGGGGGACAGGCTGAAGCTTTCTTT.

The chain carries TRBV2 and TRBJ1-5, with a tentative D call TRBD1 (5 bases). Germline V gene sequence: CDR1 SNHLY, CDR2 FYNNEI. This CDR3 comprises 14 residues. V shed 3 bases and J shed 3 bases, with 9 bases lying between them. CDR3 DNA sequence: TGTGCCAGCAGTGAGTCAGGGATCAATCAGCCCCAGCATTTT. Its protein product is CASSESGINQPQHF.

The V gene is TRBV9, the J gene TRBJ1-1, with D unresolved. The CDR3 loop spans 14 amino acids. The V end lost 0 bases, the J end lost 3 bases, and 9 bases lay between the germline ends. In germline, CDR1 is SGDLS, CDR2 YYNGEE. CDR3 amino acids: CASSVGAQDTEAFF. The CDR3 DNA reads TGTGCCAGCAGCGTAGGGGCTCAGGACACTGAAGCTTTCTTT.

The table lists this clone with a few counts. The chain recombines TRBV5-1 with TRBJ2-1; D might be TRBD1 or TRBD2, each matching 6 bases. Trimming shortened V by 7 bases and J by 3 bases, and 23 bases separated the two germline ends. Germline CDR1 is SGHRS and CDR2 is YFSETQ. CDR3 length: 17 amino acids. The CDR3 loop reads CASHELGGDVGYNEQFF. In DNA, the CDR3 is TGCGCCAGCCACGAACTGGGGGGCGATGTCGGCTACAATGAGCAGTTCTTC.

The chain uses TRBV4-1 and TRBJ1-5, with 7 bases identical to TRBD1. This CDR3 has 16 residues. The trim removed 0 bases at V and 6 bases at J, leaving 8 bases unmatched. Germline V gene data show CDR1 as MGHRA and CDR2 as YSYEKL. The CDR3 sequence is CASSQDSTGYGQPQHF. The DNA of the CDR3 is TGCGCCAGCAGCCAAGATTCGACAGGGTATGGTCAGCCCCAGCATTTT.